A selection of T cell receptor beta chains follows, all from one sample in a study of STAT5B mutations in CD4+ large granular lymphocyte leukemia. The assay was immunoSEQ multiplex PCR, and TCRdb's table has in-frame clones only and misses some. The repertoire holds 31,000 or so clones, with 79% as singletons. Sequencing used CD4+ T cells from blood buffy coats. The receptors originated from a human donor in good health. CDR3s include the opening cysteine and the closing phenylalanine or tryptophan. A D gene is named only where the DNA matches it firmly. Clone sizes are given selectively: once, few, many, or a class where the clone is expanded.

TGTGCCAGCACCGCTAGCGGGGAGTTCAGTGGGGCCAACGTCCTGACTTTC	CASTASGEFSGANVLTF	TRBV28	once	TRBJ2-6	TRBD2
TGTGCCAGCAGTCGTAGCGGGGGGTCCCTCACAGATACGCAGTATTTT	CASSRSGGSLTDTQYF	TRBV14	NA	TRBJ2-3	TRBD2
TGTGCCAGCAGCTTAGATCTAACTAGCGGGGTAAGGAGCTCCTACGAGCAGTACTTC	CASSLDLTSGVRSSYEQYF	TRBV11-2	few	TRBJ2-7	TRBD2
TGTGCCAGCAGCTTAGCGGGAGGGTTCGCCGAGCAGTACTTC	CASSLAGGFAEQYF	TRBV7-2	NA	TRBJ2-7	TRBD2
TGTGCCAGCAGTTTACGGATCCCCTACGAGCAGTACTTC	CASSLRIPYEQYF	TRBV27	NA	TRBJ2-7	NA
TGTGCCAGCAGCTCACTAGCTCCGCGGGCAGAGACCCAGTACTTC	CASSSLAPRAETQYF	TRBV5-6	NA	TRBJ2-5	NA
TGCGCCAGCAGCCCCACAGGGGACCAAGAGACCCAGTACTTC	CASSPTGDQETQYF	TRBV5-1	NA	TRBJ2-5	TRBD1
TGTGCCACCCAGAGAGGCAATCAGCCCCAGCATTTT	CATQRGNQPQHF	TRBV6-1	NA	TRBJ1-5	NA
TGCGCCAGCAGTCTTACAAGGAACACTGAAGCTTTCTTT	CASSLTRNTEAFF	TRBV5-1	NA	TRBJ1-1	NA
TGTGCCAGCAGCTCGCAGGGGCCCCTCGGGAATGAGCAGTTCTTC	CASSSQGPLGNEQFF	TRBV11-2	NA	TRBJ2-1	NA
TGTGCCAGCAGTTACACCCGGGGGCGCCAAGAGACCCAGTACTTC	CASSYTRGRQETQYF	TRBV6-5	NA	TRBJ2-5	NA
TGTGCCAGCTCACCTCCGGGACCCGACTCCTACAATGAGCAGTTCTTC	CASSPPGPDSYNEQFF	TRBV18	NA	TRBJ2-1	NA
TGTGCCAGCAGCTTAGCGTCAGGCTCTGGATTAGAGACCCAGTACTTC	CASSLASGSGLETQYF	TRBV7-2	NA	TRBJ2-5	NA
TGTGCCAGCAGTTTCGGAGGGAGTGGAGATACGCAGTATTTT	CASSFGGSGDTQYF	TRBV6-4	once	TRBJ2-3	NA
TGTGCCAGTGGGGACCGGATTAACTATGGCTACACCTTC	CASGDRINYGYTF	TRBV19	NA	TRBJ1-2	NA
TGTGCCTTGATGGTGCAAGCGGGAGGTTTGACAGATACGCAGTATTTT	CALMVQAGGLTDTQYF	TRBV30	NA	TRBJ2-3	TRBD2